What follows describes a single T cell receptor (beta chain). The table came from immunoSEQ multiplex PCR; TCRdb's copy has only in-frame clones and leaves some out. The table lists tens of thousands of clones, about 91% of them singletons. The entry originates in a study of cytomegalovirus exposure and HLA in healthy donors. V dropped 0 bases and J dropped 10; count of bases not matched to a gene: 8. The CDR3 is made up of 16 amino acids. CDR1 is MNHEY and CDR2 is SVGAGI in the germline V gene. Material: PBMCs. The clonotype was recovered from a man younger than 35 in good health and CMV-seronegative. The chain links TRBV6-5 to TRBJ2-1; 11 bases are shared with TRBD2. The CDR3 DNA sequence: TGTGCCAGCAGTTACTCGACTAGCGGGGATCCGGGGGAGCAGTTCTTC. The encoded protein is CASSYSTSGDPGEQFF.